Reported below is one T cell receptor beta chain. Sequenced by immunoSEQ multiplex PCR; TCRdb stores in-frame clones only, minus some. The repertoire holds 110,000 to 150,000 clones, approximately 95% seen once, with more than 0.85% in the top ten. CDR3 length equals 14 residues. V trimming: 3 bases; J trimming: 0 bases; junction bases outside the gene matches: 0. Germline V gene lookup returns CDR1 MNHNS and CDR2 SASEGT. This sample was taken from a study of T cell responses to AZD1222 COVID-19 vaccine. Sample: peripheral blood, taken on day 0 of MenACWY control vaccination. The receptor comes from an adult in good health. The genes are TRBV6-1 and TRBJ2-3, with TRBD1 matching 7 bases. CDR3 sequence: CASSDRGSTDTQYF. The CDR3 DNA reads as TGTGCCAGCAGTGACAGGGGGAGCACAGATACGCAGTATTTT.